The rows below give T cell receptor beta chains drawn from one sample of a study of blood T cell dynamics during melanoma immunotherapy. TCRdb's copy holds only in-frame clones and misses some; the assay was immunoSEQ multiplex PCR. The data show 9,900 or so clones, 88% seen once. The material was blood, obtained from a patient treated with checkpoint blockade. Receptors originate from a human donor with melanoma. Each CDR3 is given with its conserved first and last residue. D genes are given only for firm matches. Some rows mark clone size as missing; the rest say once, few, many or name a class of expanded clone.

v_gene: TRBV14
d_gene: TRBD2
j_gene: TRBJ2-3
abundance: -
CDR3aa: CASSQPSGLASTDTQYF
CDR3nt: TGTGCCAGCAGCCAACCTTCAGGACTAGCGAGCACAGATACGCAGTATTTT

v_gene: TRBV5-1
d_gene: TRBD1
j_gene: TRBJ1-2
abundance: -
CDR3aa: CASRDPGQGYGYTF
CDR3nt: TGCGCCAGCAGAGATCCGGGACAGGGTTATGGCTACACCTTC

v_gene: TRBV10-1
d_gene: -
j_gene: TRBJ2-1
abundance: -
CDR3aa: CATRDRGGEQFF
CDR3nt: TGCGCCACTCGCGACAGAGGCGGTGAGCAGTTCTTC

v_gene: TRBV19
d_gene: -
j_gene: TRBJ2-7
abundance: -
CDR3aa: CASSALQGFSYEQYF
CDR3nt: TGTGCCAGTAGTGCCCTGCAGGGGTTTTCCTACGAGCAGTACTTC

v_gene: TRBV7-8
d_gene: -
j_gene: TRBJ1-2
abundance: -
CDR3aa: CASSLARSLYGYTF
CDR3nt: TGTGCCAGCAGCTTAGCCCGATCTCTTTATGGCTACACCTTC

v_gene: TRBV11-2
d_gene: -
j_gene: TRBJ1-1
abundance: -
CDR3aa: CASSFGRGLNTEAFF
CDR3nt: TGTGCCAGCAGCTTCGGTCGGGGACTGAACACTGAAGCTTTCTTT

v_gene: TRBV19
d_gene: -
j_gene: TRBJ1-1
abundance: -
CDR3aa: CAIRSARENTEAFF
CDR3nt: TGTGCCATCCGATCCGCCAGGGAGAACACTGAAGCTTTCTTT

v_gene: TRBV6-1
d_gene: -
j_gene: TRBJ1-5
abundance: -
CDR3aa: CASSEALAGSGNQPQHF
CDR3nt: TGTGCCAGCAGTGAAGCGCTGGCGGGGTCGGGCAATCAGCCCCAGCATTTT

v_gene: TRBV6-5
d_gene: -
j_gene: TRBJ2-6
abundance: -
CDR3aa: CASRGGANVLTF
CDR3nt: TGTGCCAGCAGGGGGGGGGCCAACGTCCTGACTTTC

v_gene: TRBV2
d_gene: -
j_gene: TRBJ2-3
abundance: -
CDR3aa: CASSEQNVGGDTQYF
CDR3nt: TGTGCCAGCAGTGAACAGAACGTCGGAGGGGATACGCAGTATTTT

v_gene: TRBV9
d_gene: -
j_gene: TRBJ1-1
abundance: -
CDR3aa: CASRKGDRNTEAFF
CDR3nt: TGTGCCAGCAGAAAAGGTGATAGGAACACTGAAGCTTTCTTT

v_gene: TRBV2
d_gene: -
j_gene: TRBJ2-5
abundance: -
CDR3aa: CASILAETQYF
CDR3nt: TGTGCCAGCATCTTAGCGGAGACCCAGTACTTC

v_gene: TRBV19
d_gene: -
j_gene: TRBJ2-1
abundance: -
CDR3aa: CASSIGPLENNEQFF
CDR3nt: TGTGCCAGTAGTATAGGACCTTTGGAGAACAATGAGCAGTTCTTC

v_gene: TRBV19
d_gene: -
j_gene: TRBJ1-1
abundance: -
CDR3aa: CASSRVDEHPSTEAFF
CDR3nt: TGTGCCAGTAGTAGGGTCGATGAACACCCGAGCACTGAAGCTTTCTTT

v_gene: TRBV9
d_gene: TRBD2
j_gene: TRBJ2-3
abundance: -
CDR3aa: CASSAGLAVTDTQYF
CDR3nt: TGTGCCAGCAGCGCAGGACTAGCGGTCACAGATACGCAGTATTTT

v_gene: TRBV29-1
d_gene: -
j_gene: TRBJ1-5
abundance: once
CDR3aa: CSVVENSPPNAQHF
CDR3nt: TGCAGCGTTGTAGAAAACAGCCCGCCGAACGCCCAGCATTTT

v_gene: TRBV6-5
d_gene: -
j_gene: TRBJ1-5
abundance: -
CDR3aa: CASSLDGYGNQPQHF
CDR3nt: TGTGCCAGCAGCTTGGACGGGTATGGCAATCAGCCCCAGCATTTT

v_gene: TRBV20-1
d_gene: -
j_gene: TRBJ1-1
abundance: -
CDR3aa: CSAPGHTEAFF
CDR3nt: TGCAGTGCTCCGGGACACACTGAAGCTTTCTTT

v_gene: TRBV11-2
d_gene: -
j_gene: TRBJ2-3
abundance: -
CDR3aa: CASSLPKGRGADTQYF
CDR3nt: TGTGCCAGCAGCTTACCTAAGGGCAGGGGTGCAGATACGCAGTATTTT

v_gene: TRBV4-2
d_gene: -
j_gene: TRBJ2-3
abundance: -
CDR3aa: CASSHKGSTDTQYF
CDR3nt: TGTGCCAGCAGCCACAAGGGGAGCACAGATACGCAGTATTTT

v_gene: TRBV6-6
d_gene: TRBD1
j_gene: TRBJ1-1
abundance: -
CDR3aa: CASKKGATEAFF
CDR3nt: TGTGCCAGCAAAAAGGGGGCCACTGAAGCTTTCTTT

v_gene: TRBV6-1
d_gene: TRBD1
j_gene: TRBJ2-2
abundance: -
CDR3aa: CASSVGTVNTGELLF
CDR3nt: TGTGCCAGCAGTGTAGGGACAGTCAACACCGGGGAGCTGCTTTTT

v_gene: TRBV5-1
d_gene: -
j_gene: TRBJ1-5
abundance: -
CDR3aa: CASSLTGANNQPQHF
CDR3nt: TGCGCCAGCAGCTTAACTGGGGCCAACAATCAGCCCCAGCATTTT

v_gene: TRBV19
d_gene: TRBD1
j_gene: TRBJ1-5
abundance: -
CDR3aa: CASSVQGGGRQPQHF
CDR3nt: TGTGCCAGTAGTGTCCAGGGGGGCGGGCGACAGCCCCAGCATTTT

v_gene: TRBV5-1
d_gene: -
j_gene: TRBJ1-4
abundance: -
CDR3aa: CASSMGPSEKLFF
CDR3nt: TGCGCCAGCAGCATGGGGCCTAGCGAAAAACTGTTTTTT

v_gene: TRBV28
d_gene: -
j_gene: TRBJ1-5
abundance: -
CDR3aa: CASSSPRPQHF
CDR3nt: TGTGCCAGCAGTTCCCCCCGCCCCCAGCATTTT

v_gene: TRBV6-1
d_gene: TRBD1
j_gene: TRBJ2-6
abundance: -
CDR3aa: CASSEGTGHGANVLTF
CDR3nt: TGTGCCAGCAGTGAGGGGACAGGTCATGGGGCCAACGTCCTGACTTTC

v_gene: TRBV6-5
d_gene: -
j_gene: TRBJ1-2
abundance: -
CDR3aa: CASSYSVWDYGYTF
CDR3nt: TGTGCCAGCAGTTACTCTGTTTGGGACTATGGCTACACCTTC

v_gene: TRBV2
d_gene: -
j_gene: TRBJ1-2
abundance: -
CDR3aa: CASSELGSYGYTF
CDR3nt: TGTGCCAGCAGTGAACTAGGGTCCTATGGCTACACCTTC

v_gene: TRBV4-1
d_gene: -
j_gene: TRBJ2-2
abundance: -
CDR3aa: CASSQPWQTGELFF
CDR3nt: TGCGCCAGCAGCCAACCTTGGCAAACCGGGGAGCTGTTTTTT

v_gene: TRBV25-1
d_gene: TRBD1
j_gene: TRBJ2-2
abundance: -
CDR3aa: CASSEWRQGVNTGELFF
CDR3nt: TGTGCCAGCAGTGAATGGAGGCAGGGGGTTAACACCGGGGAGCTGTTTTTT

v_gene: TRBV6-5
d_gene: TRBD1
j_gene: TRBJ1-3
abundance: -
CDR3aa: CAGRRGLGNTIYF
CDR3nt: TGTGCCGGCAGGAGGGGGCTTGGAAACACCATATATTTT

v_gene: TRBV21-1
d_gene: -
j_gene: TRBJ2-7
abundance: -
CDR3aa: CASSKAQKNYEQYF
CDR3nt: TGTGCCAGCAGCAAAGCCCAGAAAAACTACGAGCAGTACTTC

v_gene: TRBV11-3
d_gene: TRBD1
j_gene: TRBJ2-7
abundance: -
CDR3aa: CASSLYAGGEQYF
CDR3nt: TGTGCCAGCAGCCTCTACGCAGGGGGCGAGCAGTACTTC

v_gene: TRBV6-1
d_gene: -
j_gene: TRBJ2-1
abundance: -
CDR3aa: CASSEARPGEQFF
CDR3nt: TGTGCCAGCAGTGAAGCGAGGCCGGGAGAGCAGTTCTTC

v_gene: TRBV29-1
d_gene: -
j_gene: TRBJ2-2
abundance: -
CDR3aa: CSVRTRVTGELFF
CDR3nt: TGCAGCGTCCGAACCCGAGTCACCGGGGAGCTGTTTTTT

v_gene: TRBV7-9
d_gene: -
j_gene: TRBJ1-1
abundance: once
CDR3aa: CASSLAAGKNTEAFF
CDR3nt: TGTGCCAGCAGCTTAGCGGCAGGGAAGAACACTGAAGCTTTCTTT

v_gene: TRBV27
d_gene: TRBD1
j_gene: TRBJ1-3
abundance: -
CDR3aa: CASSYRGPGNTIYF
CDR3nt: TGTGCCAGCAGTTACAGGGGGCCAGGAAACACCATATATTTT

v_gene: TRBV7-9
d_gene: TRBD2
j_gene: TRBJ2-5
abundance: -
CDR3aa: CASSPILAGEETQYF
CDR3nt: TGTGCCAGCAGCCCCATACTAGCGGGGGAAGAGACCCAGTACTTC

v_gene: TRBV2
d_gene: TRBD1
j_gene: TRBJ1-5
abundance: -
CDR3aa: CASSTGTGGYQPQHF
CDR3nt: TGTGCCAGCAGCACCGGGACAGGGGGCTATCAGCCCCAGCATTTT

v_gene: TRBV5-1
d_gene: -
j_gene: TRBJ2-5
abundance: -
CDR3aa: CASSYDPQLETQYF
CDR3nt: TGCGCCAGCAGCTACGACCCCCAGTTGGAGACCCAGTACTTC

v_gene: TRBV7-8
d_gene: -
j_gene: TRBJ2-3
abundance: -
CDR3aa: CASSLDGDTQYF
CDR3nt: TGTGCCAGCAGCTTAGATGGGGATACGCAGTATTTT

v_gene: TRBV6-1
d_gene: -
j_gene: TRBJ1-1
abundance: -
CDR3aa: CASSEVRMKNTEAFF
CDR3nt: TGTGCCAGCAGTGAAGTCAGGATGAAGAACACTGAAGCTTTCTTT

v_gene: TRBV11-2
d_gene: TRBD1
j_gene: TRBJ2-2
abundance: -
CDR3aa: CASSPIRGPGTGELFF
CDR3nt: TGTGCCAGCAGCCCAATCAGGGGGCCTGGCACCGGGGAGCTGTTTTTT

v_gene: TRBV28
d_gene: -
j_gene: TRBJ1-5
abundance: -
CDR3aa: CASSFGQGDQPQHF
CDR3nt: TGTGCCAGCAGTTTCGGGCAGGGCGATCAGCCCCAGCATTTT

v_gene: TRBV15
d_gene: -
j_gene: TRBJ2-1
abundance: -
CDR3aa: CATAYRGNEQFF
CDR3nt: TGTGCCACCGCCTACAGAGGCAATGAGCAGTTCTTC

v_gene: TRBV7-9
d_gene: -
j_gene: TRBJ1-4
abundance: -
CDR3aa: CASSPLMEEKLFF
CDR3nt: TGTGCCAGCAGCCCTCTAATGGAGGAAAAACTGTTTTTT

v_gene: TRBV4-1
d_gene: TRBD1
j_gene: TRBJ1-1
abundance: once
CDR3aa: CASSQTGTGGANGAFF
CDR3nt: TGCGCCAGCAGCCAAACCGGGACAGGGGGCGCGAATGGAGCTTTCTTT

v_gene: TRBV5-1
d_gene: -
j_gene: TRBJ2-1
abundance: -
CDR3aa: CASGKTSSYNEQFF
CDR3nt: TGCGCCAGCGGGAAGACCAGCTCCTACAATGAGCAGTTCTTC

v_gene: TRBV21-1
d_gene: -
j_gene: TRBJ1-5
abundance: -
CDR3aa: CASSKGQGRTPGGIGNQPQHF
CDR3nt: TGTGCCAGCAGCAAAGGACAGGGGAGGACCCCAGGGGGGATAGGCAATCAGCCCCAGCATTTT

v_gene: TRBV6-6
d_gene: -
j_gene: TRBJ2-1
abundance: -
CDR3aa: CATQFPEVNEQFF
CDR3nt: TGTGCCACCCAGTTCCCGGAAGTCAATGAGCAGTTCTTC

v_gene: TRBV7-9
d_gene: -
j_gene: TRBJ1-5
abundance: few
CDR3aa: CASSRRGSNQPQHF
CDR3nt: TGTGCCAGCAGCAGGCGCGGGAGCAATCAGCCCCAGCATTTT

v_gene: TRBV7-9
d_gene: TRBD2
j_gene: TRBJ2-3
abundance: once
CDR3aa: CASTRSGGANTQYF
CDR3nt: TGTGCCAGCACTCGTAGCGGGGGGGCAAATACGCAGTATTTT